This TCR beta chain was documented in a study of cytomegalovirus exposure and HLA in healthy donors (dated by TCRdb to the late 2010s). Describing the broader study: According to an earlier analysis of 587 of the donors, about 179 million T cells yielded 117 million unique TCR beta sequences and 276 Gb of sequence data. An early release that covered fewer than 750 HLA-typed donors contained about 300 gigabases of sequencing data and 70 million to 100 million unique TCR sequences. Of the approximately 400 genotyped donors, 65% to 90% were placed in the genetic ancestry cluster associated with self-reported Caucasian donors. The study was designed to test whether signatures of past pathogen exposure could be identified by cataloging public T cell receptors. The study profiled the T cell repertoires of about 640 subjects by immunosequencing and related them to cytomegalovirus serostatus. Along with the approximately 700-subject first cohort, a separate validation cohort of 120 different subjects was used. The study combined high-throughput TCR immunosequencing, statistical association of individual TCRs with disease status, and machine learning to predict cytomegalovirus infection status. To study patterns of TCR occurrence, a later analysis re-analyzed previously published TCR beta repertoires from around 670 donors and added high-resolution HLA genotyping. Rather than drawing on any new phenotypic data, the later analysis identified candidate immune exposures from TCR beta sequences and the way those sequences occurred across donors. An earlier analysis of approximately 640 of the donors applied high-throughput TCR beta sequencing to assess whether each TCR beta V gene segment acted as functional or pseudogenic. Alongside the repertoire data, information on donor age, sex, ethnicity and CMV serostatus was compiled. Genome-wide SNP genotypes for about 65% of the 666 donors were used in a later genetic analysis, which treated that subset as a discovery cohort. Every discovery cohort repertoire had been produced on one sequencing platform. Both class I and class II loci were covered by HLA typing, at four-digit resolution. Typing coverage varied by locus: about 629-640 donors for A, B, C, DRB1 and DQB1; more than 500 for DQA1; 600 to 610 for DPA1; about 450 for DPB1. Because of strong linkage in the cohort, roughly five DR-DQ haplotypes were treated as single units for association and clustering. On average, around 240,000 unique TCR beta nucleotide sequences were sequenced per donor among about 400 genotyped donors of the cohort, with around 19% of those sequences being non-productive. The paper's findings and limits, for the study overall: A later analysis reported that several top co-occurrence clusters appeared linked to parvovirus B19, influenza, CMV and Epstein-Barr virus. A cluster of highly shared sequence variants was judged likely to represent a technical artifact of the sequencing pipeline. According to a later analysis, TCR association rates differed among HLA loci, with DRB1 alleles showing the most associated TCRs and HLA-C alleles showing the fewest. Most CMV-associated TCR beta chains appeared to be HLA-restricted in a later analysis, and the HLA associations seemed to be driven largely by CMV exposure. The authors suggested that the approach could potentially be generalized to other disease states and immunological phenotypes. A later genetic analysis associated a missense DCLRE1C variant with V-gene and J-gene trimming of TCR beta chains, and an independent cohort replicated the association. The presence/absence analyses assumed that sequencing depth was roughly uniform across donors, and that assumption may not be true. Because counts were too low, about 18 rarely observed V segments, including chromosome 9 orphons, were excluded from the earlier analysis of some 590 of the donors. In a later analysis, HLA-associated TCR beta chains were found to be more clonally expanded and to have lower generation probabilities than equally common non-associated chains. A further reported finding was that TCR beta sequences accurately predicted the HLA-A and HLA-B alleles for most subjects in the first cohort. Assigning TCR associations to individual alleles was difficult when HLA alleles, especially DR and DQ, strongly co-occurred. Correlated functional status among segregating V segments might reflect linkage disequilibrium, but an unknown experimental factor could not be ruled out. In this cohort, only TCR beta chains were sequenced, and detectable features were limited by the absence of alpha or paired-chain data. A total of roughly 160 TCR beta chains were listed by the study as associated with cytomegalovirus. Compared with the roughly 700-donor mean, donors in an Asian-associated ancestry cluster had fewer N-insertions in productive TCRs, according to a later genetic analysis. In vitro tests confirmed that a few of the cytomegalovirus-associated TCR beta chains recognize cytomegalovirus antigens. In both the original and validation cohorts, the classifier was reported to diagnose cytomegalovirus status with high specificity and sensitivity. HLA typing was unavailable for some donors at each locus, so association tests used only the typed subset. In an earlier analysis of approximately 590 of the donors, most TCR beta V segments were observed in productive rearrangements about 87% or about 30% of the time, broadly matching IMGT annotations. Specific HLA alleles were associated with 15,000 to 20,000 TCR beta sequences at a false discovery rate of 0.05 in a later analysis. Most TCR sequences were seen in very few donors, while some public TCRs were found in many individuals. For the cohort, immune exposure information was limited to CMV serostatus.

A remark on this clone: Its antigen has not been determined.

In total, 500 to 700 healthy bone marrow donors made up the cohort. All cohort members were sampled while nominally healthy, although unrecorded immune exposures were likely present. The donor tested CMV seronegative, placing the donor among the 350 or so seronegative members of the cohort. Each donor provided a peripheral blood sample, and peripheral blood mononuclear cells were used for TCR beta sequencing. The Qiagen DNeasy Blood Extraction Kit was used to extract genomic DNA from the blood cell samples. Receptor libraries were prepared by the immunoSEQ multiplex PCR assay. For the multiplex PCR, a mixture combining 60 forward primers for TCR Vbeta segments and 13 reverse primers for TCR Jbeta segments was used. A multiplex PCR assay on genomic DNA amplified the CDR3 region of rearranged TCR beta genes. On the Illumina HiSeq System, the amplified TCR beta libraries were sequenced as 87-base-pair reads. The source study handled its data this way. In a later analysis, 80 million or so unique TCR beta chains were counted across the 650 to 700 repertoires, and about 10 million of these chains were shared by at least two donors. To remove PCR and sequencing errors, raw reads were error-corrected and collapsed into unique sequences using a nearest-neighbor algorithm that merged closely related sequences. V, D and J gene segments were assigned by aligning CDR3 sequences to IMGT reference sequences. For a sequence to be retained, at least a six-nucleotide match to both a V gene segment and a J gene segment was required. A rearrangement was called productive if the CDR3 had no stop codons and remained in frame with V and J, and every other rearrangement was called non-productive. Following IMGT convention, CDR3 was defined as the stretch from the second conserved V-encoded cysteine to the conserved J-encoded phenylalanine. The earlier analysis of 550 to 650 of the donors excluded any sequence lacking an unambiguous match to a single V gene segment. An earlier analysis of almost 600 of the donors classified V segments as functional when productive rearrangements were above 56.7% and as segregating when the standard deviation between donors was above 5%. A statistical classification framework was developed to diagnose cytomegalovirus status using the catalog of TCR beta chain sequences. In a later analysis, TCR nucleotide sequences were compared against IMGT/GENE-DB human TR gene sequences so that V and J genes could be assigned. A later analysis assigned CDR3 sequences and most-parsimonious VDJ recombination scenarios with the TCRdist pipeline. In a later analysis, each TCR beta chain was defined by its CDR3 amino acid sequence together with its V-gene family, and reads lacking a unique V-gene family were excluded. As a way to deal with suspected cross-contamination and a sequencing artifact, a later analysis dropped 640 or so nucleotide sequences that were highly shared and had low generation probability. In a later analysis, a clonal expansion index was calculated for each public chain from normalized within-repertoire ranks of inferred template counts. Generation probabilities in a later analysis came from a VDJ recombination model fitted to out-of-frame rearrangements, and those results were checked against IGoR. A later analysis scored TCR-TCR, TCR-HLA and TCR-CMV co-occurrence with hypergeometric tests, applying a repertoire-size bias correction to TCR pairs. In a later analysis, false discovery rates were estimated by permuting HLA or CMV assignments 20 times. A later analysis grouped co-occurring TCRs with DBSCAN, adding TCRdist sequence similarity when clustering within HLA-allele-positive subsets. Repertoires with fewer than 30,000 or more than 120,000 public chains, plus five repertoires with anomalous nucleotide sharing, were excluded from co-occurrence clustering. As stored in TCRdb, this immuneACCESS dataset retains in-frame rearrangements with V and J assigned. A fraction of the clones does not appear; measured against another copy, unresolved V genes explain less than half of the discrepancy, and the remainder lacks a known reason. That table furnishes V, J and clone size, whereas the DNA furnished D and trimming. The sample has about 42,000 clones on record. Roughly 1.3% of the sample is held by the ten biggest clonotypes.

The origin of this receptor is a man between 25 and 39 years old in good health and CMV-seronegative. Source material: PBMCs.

The CDR3 amino acid sequence is: CASSFSHEQYF. The nucleotide sequence reads as follows: TGTGCCAGCAGCTTTAGCCACGAGCAGTACTTC. The chain couples TRBV7-2 to TRBJ2-7, with no reliable assignment of the D segment. CDR3 length: 11 amino acids, cysteine to phenylalanine. Kept here is only the CDR3 DNA, which spans 33 bases and is read in frame from base 1. V loses 3 bases of germline sequence and J loses 5 bases, and the interval between the two ends is 5 bases. CDR1 is given as SGHTA and CDR2 as FQGNSA, both from the germline V gene.